This T cell receptor (beta chain) was recorded in a study of ipilimumab plus nivolumab after autologous stem cell transplantation (dated by TCRdb to the early 2020s). About the investigation overall: The median number of doses that trial patients received was a few for ipilimumab and roughly 8 for nivolumab. Both primary refractory and relapsed disease were represented in the DLBCL cohort, where 18-month progression-free survival was about 82% and 31%, respectively. The trial enrolled patients with high-risk diffuse large B cell lymphoma, mature T cell lymphoma, or multiple myeloma undergoing autologous transplant. The intent-to-treat population of the trial consisted of around 40 patients. The paper as a whole reports these results and caveats: The authors stated that profiles of the T cell receptor repertoire, regulatory T cell phenotype and gut microbiota provided a biologic rationale for studying this approach further. Combined checkpoint inhibition appeared tolerable as post-transplant consolidation, according to the authors' conclusion.

Checkpoint therapy was initiated 14 to 28 days after autologous transplant, and ipilimumab was administered at 1 mg/kg intravenously on day 1 of selected weeks. Nivolumab was administered at 3 mg/kg intravenously on day 1 of weeks 1, 4, 7, 10, and every two weeks through week 26. Combined checkpoint inhibition with ipilimumab and nivolumab as consolidation after autologous stem cell transplantation was tested in a Phase Ib clinical trial. The library was generated by the immunoSEQ multiplex PCR assay. The table was pulled from immuneACCESS by TCRdb, which kept in-frame rearrangements only. Such tables lose some clones; where checked, under half of the loss comes from unresolved V genes, and the rest has no known cause. The sample table records 15,000 or so clones; around four fifths of these occur just once. The ten largest clones add up to roughly 19% of the sample. For this chain, trimming is 3 bases at the V end and 1 base at the J end, and the number of junction bases without a gene match is 2. Reading from cysteine to phenylalanine, the CDR3 counts 14 amino acids. The only DNA kept is the CDR3, 42 bases in frame from the first base. The germline V gene encodes CDR1 MNHEY and CDR2 SVGAGI.

As regards this clone: The target of this receptor is not known. Within one base of it there is no much larger clone, and no base qualities were kept.

Here the sequenced sample was PBMCs, taken in a trial of ipilimumab plus nivolumab as post-transplant consolidation. The chain is made from TRBV6-5 and TRBJ1-1; TRBD1 matches 7 bases in the middle. The clonotype was recovered from a male donor with diffuse large B-cell lymphoma. CDR3 protein: CASSYRGQNTEAFF. The nucleotides read TGTGCCAGCAGTTATAGGGGGCAGAACACTGAAGCTTTCTTT.